This T cell receptor (beta chain) was found in a study of blood T cell repertoires in COVID-19. This clone was seen only once. In the source study's methods: Estimated nucleated cell counts came from reference gene primer amplification. Using immunoSEQ multiplex PCR, the repertoire was profiled, and TCRdb retains in-frame clones only, with some absent. The V and J calls and clone size are taken from that table; D and trimming were inferred from the DNA. Among about 270,000 clones, just under 90% were seen once, and the ten largest hold 4.1%. CDR3 size: 15 residues. V shed 4 bases, J shed 2 bases, and the junction held 5 bases outside the gene matches. CDR1 and CDR2 (germline): MGHRA, YSYEKL.

The sequenced material came from PBMCs or T cells enriched from blood (not recorded which). The chain has TRBV4-1 and TRBJ1-3; TRBD1 aligns across 7 bases. The source of this sequence is a woman aged 25 to 39 with acute COVID-19. The CDR3 DNA reads as TGCGCCAGCAGCCCCGACAGGGCAGCTGGAAACACCATATATTTT. This codes for CASSPDRAAGNTIYF.